This T cell receptor beta chain was retrieved from a study of T cell responses to AZD1222 COVID-19 vaccine. Using immunoSEQ multiplex PCR, the repertoire was profiled, and TCRdb retains in-frame clones only, with some absent. The repertoire holds approximately 150,000 clones, with approximately 87% as singletons. The CDR3 spans 14 residues. The germline V gene encodes CDR1 SGHNT and CDR2 YYREEE (reference sequence). Germline trimming cut 4 bases from V and 8 bases from J; bases unmatched to any gene: 6. The chain employs TRBV5-4 and TRBJ1-4, with 9 nucleotides matching TRBD1. The sample consisted of peripheral blood, taken 28 days after the second AZD1222 dose. This receptor was obtained from an adult who received the AZD1222 COVID-19 vaccine. The CDR3 nucleotides read TGTGCCAGCAGCCCGGGACAGGGTGGGGAAAAACTGTTTTTT. Its protein is CASSPGQGGEKLFF.